These T cell receptor beta chains were read from a single sample in a study of response to subunit inactivated influenza vaccine. TCRdb processed the RT-PCR reads anew with MiXCR; each CDR3 protein has one entry. Found here are about 700,000 distinct CDR3 sequences, around 14% of them singletons; the top ten hold around 6.5%. This sample comprised PBMCs from blood, obtained around two weeks before vaccination. These receptors all stem from a man aged 50 or older who received an inactivated influenza vaccine. Both conserved end residues are part of each CDR3. Each record gives: D gene, V gene, J gene, clone size, CDR3 DNA, CDR3 protein. The D gene is left open where the match is weak. Expanded clones get a size class; other rows say once, few or many, or leave the size out.

D: -
V: TRBV6-2/TRBV6-3
J: TRBJ1-5
size: -
DNA: TGTGCCAGCAGTTACTCGTTTGCAAGCAATCAGCCCCAGCATTTT
CDR3: CASSYSFASNQPQHF

D: -
V: TRBV6-5
J: TRBJ1-1
size: many
DNA: TGTGCCAGCAGTTTTGAAGACCCGGGAGATACTGAAGCTTTCTTT
CDR3: CASSFEDPGDTEAFF

D: TRBD2
V: TRBV7-2
J: TRBJ2-3
size: few
DNA: TGTGCCAGCAGCCGGACTAGCGGGGGGGCAAATACGCAGTATTTT
CDR3: CASSRTSGGANTQYF

D: -
V: TRBV10-3
J: TRBJ1-1
size: -
DNA: TGTGCCATCAGAGTAACAGGGAACACTGAAGCTTTCTTT
CDR3: CAIRVTGNTEAFF

D: TRBD1
V: TRBV24-1
J: TRBJ1-1
size: -
DNA: TGTGCCACCAGTGATCCCCGGACAGGGGGAGCCCCGGATGAAGCTTTCTTT
CDR3: CATSDPRTGGAPDEAFF

D: -
V: TRBV11-2
J: TRBJ2-5
size: -
DNA: TGTGCCAGCAGCTTTGGGGCGCCACAAGAGACCCAGTACTTC
CDR3: CASSFGAPQETQYF

D: -
V: TRBV5-5
J: TRBJ2-1
size: few
DNA: TGTGCCAGCAGCTTGAATTCGGCAGGGAAGCAGTTCTTC
CDR3: CASSLNSAGKQFF

D: TRBD2
V: TRBV4-2
J: TRBJ2-1
size: -
DNA: TGTGCCAGCAGCCAAGACCCTACTAGCGACGAGCAGTTCTTC
CDR3: CASSQDPTSDEQFF

D: TRBD1
V: TRBV28
J: TRBJ2-3
size: -
DNA: TGTGCCAGCGGGAGGACAGGGAGAAGCACAGATACGCAGTATTTT
CDR3: CASGRTGRSTDTQYF

D: -
V: TRBV20-1
J: TRBJ2-2
size: few
DNA: TGCAGTGCTCCTGTTGTGGGTCCGAGCACCGGGGAGCTGTTTTTT
CDR3: CSAPVVGPSTGELFF

D: TRBD1
V: TRBV4-2
J: TRBJ2-3
size: many
DNA: TGTGCCAGCAGCCCAGCCAGGGGGCAGGGCACAGATACGCAGTATTTT
CDR3: CASSPARGQGTDTQYF

D: -
V: TRBV14
J: TRBJ2-5
size: few
DNA: TGTGCCAGCAGCCAATTGTTCGGGGACCAAGAGACCCAGTACTTC
CDR3: CASSQLFGDQETQYF

D: TRBD1
V: TRBV12-3/TRBV12-4
J: TRBJ2-5
size: -
DNA: TGTGCCAGCGGGACGTGGCGGGACAGGGGGCAGACCCAGTACTTC
CDR3: CASGTWRDRGQTQYF

D: -
V: TRBV6-6
J: TRBJ1-6
size: few
DNA: TGTGCCAGCGCCGGGGAGGCTTCACCCCTCCACTTT
CDR3: CASAGEASPLHF

D: -
V: TRBV20-1
J: TRBJ1-5
size: -
DNA: TGCAGCGCTAAACCGGGACACAATCAGCCCCAGCATTTT
CDR3: CSAKPGHNQPQHF

D: TRBD2
V: TRBV24-1
J: TRBJ2-3
size: few
DNA: TGTGCCACCAGTGTAAGCGGGAGGGCAGATACGCAGTATTTT
CDR3: CATSVSGRADTQYF

D: -
V: TRBV11-1
J: TRBJ2-7
size: -
DNA: TGTGCCAGCAGCTTTGACCGAAAAGAGGGCGAGCAGTACTTC
CDR3: CASSFDRKEGEQYF

D: TRBD2
V: TRBV20-1
J: TRBJ2-1
size: few
DNA: TGCAGTGCTAGAGTGGCTAGCGGGTACAATGAGCAGTTCTTC
CDR3: CSARVASGYNEQFF

D: -
V: TRBV3-1
J: TRBJ2-1
size: many
DNA: TGTGCCAGCAGCCTGGACAGCAGAAATGAGCAGTTCTTC
CDR3: CASSLDSRNEQFF

D: -
V: TRBV6-5
J: TRBJ2-3
size: few
DNA: TGTGCCAGCAGTTATGGGGCTCCGTTGGGCACAGATACGCAGTATTTT
CDR3: CASSYGAPLGTDTQYF

D: -
V: TRBV20-1
J: TRBJ1-1
size: -
DNA: TGCAGTGCTAGAGAGCAGGGTGCTGAAGCTTTCTTT
CDR3: CSAREQGAEAFF

D: TRBD2
V: TRBV20-1
J: TRBJ2-1
size: few
DNA: TGCAGTGCCTTTCCACCGGGACTAGGGGTGGGTGAGCAGTTCTTC
CDR3: CSAFPPGLGVGEQFF

D: -
V: TRBV4-1
J: TRBJ1-1
size: -
DNA: TGCGCCAGCAGCCAAGTGCAGGGTGAGACTGAAGCTTTCTTT
CDR3: CASSQVQGETEAFF

D: -
V: TRBV5-4
J: TRBJ2-1
size: -
DNA: TGTGCCAGCAGCTTGGATCGGCTAGCGTTGAATGAGCAGTTCTTC
CDR3: CASSLDRLALNEQFF

D: -
V: TRBV2
J: TRBJ2-5
size: -
DNA: TGTGCCAGCAGCCCCCTAGGAAAACAAGAGACCCAGTACTTC
CDR3: CASSPLGKQETQYF

D: -
V: TRBV11-2
J: TRBJ2-7
size: -
DNA: TGTGCCAGCAGCTTAATTGAGGGGACCGGGCCTTACGAGCAGTACTTC
CDR3: CASSLIEGTGPYEQYF

D: -
V: TRBV4-1
J: TRBJ2-1
size: many
DNA: TGCGCCAGCAGCCAAGATCGGGTCAGCTTCAATGAGCAGTTCTTC
CDR3: CASSQDRVSFNEQFF

D: -
V: TRBV5-1
J: TRBJ2-7
size: few
DNA: TGCGCCAGCAGCTTGTCTCCAGGGATCTACGAGCAGTACTTC
CDR3: CASSLSPGIYEQYF

D: -
V: TRBV5-1
J: TRBJ2-1
size: many
DNA: TGCGCCAGCAGCTTGGATAGCGGACATCAGTTCTTC
CDR3: CASSLDSGHQFF

D: TRBD1
V: TRBV24-1
J: TRBJ2-1
size: -
DNA: TGTGCCACCAGGGGGTATGGGACAGGGAGTGACAATGAGCAGTTCTTC
CDR3: CATRGYGTGSDNEQFF

D: -
V: TRBV7-9
J: TRBJ1-2
size: few
DNA: TGTGCCAGCAGCTTATTAGGGGAGGAGGACGGCTACACCTTC
CDR3: CASSLLGEEDGYTF

D: -
V: TRBV20-1
J: TRBJ2-1
size: many
DNA: TGCAGTGCTAGAGAGACCCCGACCAATGAGCAGTTCTTC
CDR3: CSARETPTNEQFF

D: -
V: TRBV30
J: TRBJ1-4
size: -
DNA: TGTGCCTGGAGTGTACGGGACGAGGAAAAACTGTTTTTT
CDR3: CAWSVRDEEKLFF

D: TRBD1
V: TRBV6-1
J: TRBJ2-7
size: -
DNA: TGTGCCAGCAGCCGTAGGGGGTGGACAGGGGCCTACGAGCAGTACTTC
CDR3: CASSRRGWTGAYEQYF

D: -
V: TRBV11-2
J: TRBJ1-1
size: -
DNA: TGTGCCAGCAGCTCACACTGGGGGGGTAACACTGAAGCTTTCTTT
CDR3: CASSSHWGGNTEAFF

D: -
V: TRBV24-1
J: TRBJ1-2
size: many
DNA: TGTGCCACCAGTGAGCGGGACCATGGCTACACCTTC
CDR3: CATSERDHGYTF

D: -
V: TRBV11-2
J: TRBJ1-4
size: -
DNA: TGTGCCAGCAGCTTATATCGCGGGGACACAACTAATGAAAAACTGTTTTTT
CDR3: CASSLYRGDTTNEKLFF

D: -
V: TRBV4-3
J: TRBJ1-2
size: many
DNA: TGCGCCAGCAGCCCCACTACGGACAGATTCTATGGCTACACCTTC
CDR3: CASSPTTDRFYGYTF

D: -
V: TRBV2
J: TRBJ2-5
size: -
DNA: TGTGCCAGCAGTGACCCGGTTGGTTGGGGCCAAGAGACCCAGTACTTC
CDR3: CASSDPVGWGQETQYF

D: -
V: TRBV15
J: TRBJ2-2
size: many
DNA: TGTGCCACCAGCTTTAGCCGGACCGGGGAGCTGTTTTTT
CDR3: CATSFSRTGELFF

D: -
V: TRBV6-1
J: TRBJ1-5
size: few
DNA: TGTGCCAGCAGTGAACGTCAGCCCCAGCATTTT
CDR3: CASSERQPQHF

D: -
V: TRBV9
J: TRBJ1-6
size: -
DNA: TGTGCCAGCAGCGTCGAGGGGGGAATGGGCTCACCCCTCCACTTT
CDR3: CASSVEGGMGSPLHF

D: TRBD2
V: TRBV10-3
J: TRBJ2-1
size: -
DNA: TGTGCCATCAGGCGGGAGGGGGGCACCAATGAGCAGTTCTTC
CDR3: CAIRREGGTNEQFF

D: -
V: TRBV18
J: TRBJ2-7
size: many
DNA: TGTGCCAGCTCACCAGAACAGAACACCTACGAGCAGTACTTC
CDR3: CASSPEQNTYEQYF

D: -
V: TRBV20-1
J: TRBJ2-7
size: -
DNA: TGCAGTGCTAGCGCCCCGGGACCGTCCTACGAGCAGTACTTC
CDR3: CSASAPGPSYEQYF